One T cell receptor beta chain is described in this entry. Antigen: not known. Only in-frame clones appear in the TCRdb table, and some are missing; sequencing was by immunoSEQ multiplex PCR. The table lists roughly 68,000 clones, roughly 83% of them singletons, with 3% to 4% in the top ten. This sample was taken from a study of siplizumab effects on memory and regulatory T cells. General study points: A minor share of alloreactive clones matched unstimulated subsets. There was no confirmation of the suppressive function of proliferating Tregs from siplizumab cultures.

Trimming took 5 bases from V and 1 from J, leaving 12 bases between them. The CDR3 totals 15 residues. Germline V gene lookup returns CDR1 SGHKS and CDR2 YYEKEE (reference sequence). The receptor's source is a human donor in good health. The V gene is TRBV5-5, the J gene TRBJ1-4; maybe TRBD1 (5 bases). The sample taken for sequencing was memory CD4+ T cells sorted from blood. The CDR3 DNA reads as TGTGCCAGCAGGAGCCTCCAGGGAACTAATGAAAAACTGTTTTTT. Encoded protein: CASRSLQGTNEKLFF.